These 10 T cell receptor beta chains came from one sample sequenced in a study of response to subunit inactivated influenza vaccine. A single record per CDR3 protein comes from TCRdb applying MiXCR to the RT-PCR reads. Here the sample spans a few hundred thousand distinct CDR3 sequences, around 7.7% being singletons. The sequencing here drew on PBMCs from blood, taken roughly 24 months after vaccination. The receptors stem from a man aged 45 to 70 who received an inactivated influenza vaccine.

The sample holds a few counts of this clonotype. J is TRBJ2-2 and V is TRBV4-3; TRBD1 might be the D (6 bases). This CDR3 has 16 residues. Germline CDR1 reads LGHNA; CDR2 reads YSLEER. Trimming took off 2 bases at V and 0 bases at J, with 10 bases between the two ends. The CDR3 DNA reads as TGCGCCAGCAGCCAACAGGGGCACGCGAACACCGGGGAGCTGTTTTTT. Amino acids: CASSQQGHANTGELFF.

This chain links TRBV18 with TRBJ2-2; D not resolved. Germline V gene sequence: CDR1 KGHSH, CDR2 LQKENI. V was shortened by 8 bases and J by 0 bases, with 16 bases between the two germline ends. The CDR3 length is 16 residues. The CDR3 sequence is CASVTRFSANTGELFF. The CDR3 DNA reads as TGTGCCAGCGTAACTCGGTTCTCCGCGAACACCGGGGAGCTGTTTTTT.

The chain joins TRBV4-1 to TRBJ2-7, with a tentative D call TRBD2 (6 bases). Germline V gene sequence: CDR1 MGHRA, CDR2 YSYEKL. Trimming shortened V by 0 bases and J by 4 bases, and 19 bases separated the two germline ends. The CDR3 spans 17 residues. CDR3 amino acids: CASSQEGGAGRVYEQYF. DNA of the CDR3: TGCGCCAGCAGCCAAGAAGGCGGAGCGGGCCGGGTTTACGAGCAGTACTTC.

This clonotype appeared a few times. One end of the junction varies from germline; a read error may be responsible. This chain uses TRBV14 with TRBJ2-1; D is unclear. CDR1 and CDR2 (germline): SGHDN, FVKESK. The CDR3 totals 11 residues. The chain's CDR3 is CASSLYKEQFF. In DNA, the CDR3 is TGTGCCAGCAGCCTGTACAAGGAGCAGTTCTTC. Supplemented by reference TRBV14 and TRBJ2-1, the full variable domain reads EAGVTQFPSHSVIEKGQTVTLRCDPISGHDNLYWYRRVMGKEIKFLLHFVKESKQDESGMPNNRFLAERTGGTYSTLKVQPAELEDSGVYFCASSLYKEQFFGPGTRLTVL.

This clonotype was found a few times. The CDR3 loop reads CASSTGVGAHEQFF. The CDR3 DNA reads as TGTGCCAGCAGCACAGGGGTGGGGGCCCATGAGCAGTTCTTC. The chain links TRBV7-9 to TRBJ2-1; TRBD1 matches 7 bases. The CDR3 consists of 14 residues. J was trimmed by 8 bases and V by 5 bases; bases with no gene match: 9. Germline CDR1 and CDR2: SEHNR and FQNEAQ (reference sequence).

This clonotype was recorded a few times. The chain uses TRBV10-3 and TRBJ1-5; tentatively, D is TRBD1 (6 bases). CDR3 size: 13 residues. The V and J ends lost 3 bases and 9 bases respectively, with 12 bases between them. Germline lookup yields CDR1 ENHRY and CDR2 SYGVKD. As DNA, the CDR3 is TGTGCCATCAGTGAAGACAGGCGGGGGCCCCAGCATTTT. Its translation: CAISEDRRGPQHF.

This clonotype was seen many times. The chain has TRBV6-5 and TRBJ1-5, with D perhaps matching TRBD1 (6 bases). The germline CDR1 and CDR2 sequences are MNHEY and SVGAGI. Trimming stripped 0 bases from V and 0 bases from J, with 15 bases between. The CDR3 is 18 residues long. The CDR3 sequence is CASSYSSRGRYSNQPQHF. In nucleotides, the CDR3 is TGTGCCAGCAGTTACTCGAGTAGGGGGAGGTATAGCAATCAGCCCCAGCATTTT.

This clonotype was detected many times. The chain is built from TRBV6-1 and TRBJ2-7; 9 positions match TRBD1. Trimming removed 5 bases from V and 6 bases from J; junction bases left unmatched: 11. CDR3 length equals 15 residues. Germline CDR1 is MNHNS and CDR2 is SASEGT. This CDR3 reads CASSLTPTGGREQYF. In DNA, the CDR3 is TGTGCCAGCAGTCTTACCCCGACAGGGGGGCGCGAGCAGTACTTC.

This clonotype was observed a few times. J is TRBJ2-1 and V is TRBV6-2 or TRBV6-3; TRBD2 aligns across 7 bases. The CDR3 sequence is 16 residues long. CDR1 is MNHEY and CDR2 is SVGEGT in the germline V gene. The J segment lost 5 bases and the V segment lost 5 bases, leaving 12 bases of the junction unmatched. DNA for the CDR3: TGTGCCAGCAGTGCAGGACTAGTCCTTACCCACAATGAGCAGTTCTTC. Its protein is CASSAGLVLTHNEQFF.

This clonotype showed up just a few times. The chain combines TRBV7-3 with TRBJ2-2; D is unresolved. The germline gives CDR1 SGHTA, CDR2 FQGTGA. This CDR3 has 13 amino acids. V was shortened by 5 bases and J by 5 bases, with 9 bases between the two germline ends. This chain's CDR3 is CASSPALTGELFF. Here the CDR3 DNA reads TGTGCCAGCAGCCCGGCACTAACCGGGGAGCTGTTTTTT.